This T cell receptor beta chain was recorded in a study of T cell responses to AZD1222 COVID-19 vaccine. Libraries were prepared by immunoSEQ multiplex PCR; TCRdb keeps only in-frame clonotypes and omits some of them. In the table there are more than 80,000 clones, 70% to 90% of which are singletons. The CDR3 runs to 15 residues. Looked up from germline, CDR1 is SGHRS and CDR2 is YFSETQ. V dropped 3 bases and J dropped 7 bases, with 14 bases sitting between them. The chain combines TRBV5-1 with TRBJ1-6; D uncertain. Specimen: peripheral blood, collected on day 0 of AZD1222 vaccination. The TCR originated in an adult in good health. This CDR3 reads CASSSWPAVNSPLHF. CDR3 nucleotide sequence: TGCGCCAGCAGCTCATGGCCGGCCGTGAATTCACCCCTCCACTTT. The whole variable domain, remainder taken from reference TRBV5-1 and TRBJ1-6, is KAGVTQTPRYLIKTRGQQVTLSCSPISGHRSVSWYQQTPGQGLQFLFEYFSETQRNKGNFPGRFSGRQFSNSRSEMNVSTLELGDSALYLCASSSWPAVNSPLHFGNGTRLTVT.